This is a list of T cell receptor beta chains from one sample in a study of T cell responses to AZD1222 COVID-19 vaccine. Only in-frame clones appear in the TCRdb table, and some are missing; sequencing was by immunoSEQ multiplex PCR. This sample has 140,000 to 150,000 clones; 70% to 90% occur once, and the top ten carry about 8%. The sample consisted of peripheral blood, taken on day 0 of AZD1222 vaccination. The receptors stem from an adult in good health. Each CDR3 is given with its conserved first and last residue. D genes are given only for firm matches. The size of a clone is reported for some rows only, either as once, few or many, or as a class for expanded clones.

>few|TRBV11-2|TRBJ1-4|-
TGTGCCAGCAGCTCAGAGGGCTCTAATGAAAAACTGTTTTTT
CASSSEGSNEKLFF
>-|TRBV6-5|TRBJ2-2|-
TGTGCCAGCAGTTACTCCGGGGCCAACACCGGGGAGCTGTTTTTT
CASSYSGANTGELFF
>-|TRBV28|TRBJ1-1|-
TGTGCCAGCAGTTTACGGACGTACACTGAAGCTTTCTTT
CASSLRTYTEAFF
>-|TRBV27|TRBJ1-1|-
TGTGCCAGCAGTTCCCGTCTAGGGATCGACACTGAAGCTTTCTTT
CASSSRLGIDTEAFF
>once|TRBV27|TRBJ1-4|-
TGTGCCACCTCGGACCCGGTTGGGGAAAAACTGTTTTTT
CATSDPVGEKLFF
>once|TRBV7-9|TRBJ2-3|-
TGTGCCAGCAGCTTCGGACTATCCCACGCAGATACGCAGTATTTT
CASSFGLSHADTQYF
>-|TRBV6-6|TRBJ1-2|TRBD1
TGTGCCAGCACCCATTCGGCAGGGGGCGGTGGCTACACCTTC
CASTHSAGGGGYTF
>once|TRBV28|TRBJ1-5|TRBD1
TGTGCCAGCAGCCCCAGGGGGAGGGGCGATCAGCCCCAGCATTTT
CASSPRGRGDQPQHF
>-|TRBV7-2|TRBJ2-1|TRBD2
TGTGCCAGCAGCTTAGGGGGGCGGACTAGCGGACTTAATGAGCAGTTCTTC
CASSLGGRTSGLNEQFF
>few|TRBV5-6|TRBJ1-6|-
TGTGCCAGCAGCTCCAGGGACCGATCACCCCTCCACTTT
CASSSRDRSPLHF
>-|TRBV9|TRBJ1-6|TRBD1
TGTGCCAGCAGCGTAGGAGTGGGGACAGAGAATTCACCCCTCCACTTT
CASSVGVGTENSPLHF
>-|TRBV5-8|TRBJ2-1|TRBD2
TGTGCCAGCAGTCCCACGACTAGCGGCCGTTACAATGAGCAGTTCTTC
CASSPTTSGRYNEQFF
>-|TRBV11-2|TRBJ2-7|-
TGTGCCAGCAGCGCCGTGGCGCAGGGCTCCTACGAGCAGTACTTC
CASSAVAQGSYEQYF
>-|TRBV11-3|TRBJ2-5|TRBD1
TGTGCCAGCAGCTTAGGAGGACAGGGGAAAGAGACCCAGTACTTC
CASSLGGQGKETQYF
>-|TRBV12-3/TRBV12-4|TRBJ1-2|-
TGTGCCAGCAGTTTTCCCGGGGACGATGGCTACACCTTC
CASSFPGDDGYTF
>-|TRBV9|TRBJ2-3|-
TGTGCCAGCAGCCAGGGGTGGGTAGAAGGGCAAGATACGCAGTATTTT
CASSQGWVEGQDTQYF
>-|TRBV11-2|TRBJ1-3|-
TGTGCCAGCAGCTCCCCGGTCTCTGGAAACACCATATATTTT
CASSSPVSGNTIYF
>-|TRBV2|TRBJ1-2|-
TGTGCCAGCAGTGACCGGGCAGGGGAGTATAATGGCTACACCTTC
CASSDRAGEYNGYTF
>-|TRBV6-6|TRBJ2-7|-
TGTGCCAGCAGTTACTCCGACACCTGCGAGCAGTACTTC
CASSYSDTCEQYF
>once|TRBV7-9|TRBJ2-7|-
TGTGCCAGCAGCTTAGGGGGCCTGACCTACGAGCAGTACTTC
CASSLGGLTYEQYF
>once|TRBV7-2|TRBJ2-5|-
TGTGCCAGCAGCTTAGCGCCGGGTAAAGGATCAACTCACCAAGAGACCCAGTACTTC
CASSLAPGKGSTHQETQYF
>-|TRBV28|TRBJ1-1|TRBD1
TGTGCCAGCAGTTCCCAGGGGGCGTTGAGCACTGAAGCTTTCTTT
CASSSQGALSTEAFF
>-|TRBV11-2|TRBJ1-1|-
TGTGCCAGCAGCCATGGACAGACGGGGGGGTTGGGTTTCTTT
CASSHGQTGGLGFF
>-|TRBV10-3|TRBJ1-1|-
TGTGCCATCAGCGCCCAGGGAATGAACACTGAAGCTTTCTTT
CAISAQGMNTEAFF
>-|TRBV5-6|TRBJ1-1|-
TGTGCCAGCAGCAACCCCCTCCTCGGGGGAAACACTGAAGCTTTCTTT
CASSNPLLGGNTEAFF
>-|TRBV4-1|TRBJ1-1|-
TGCGCCAGCAGCCAAGGACTCAGGGGACCGAACACTGAAGCTTTCTTT
CASSQGLRGPNTEAFF
>-|TRBV6-5|TRBJ2-1|TRBD2
TGTGCCAGCTACCTAAGCCCGCGGGGGAATGAGCAGTTCTTC
CASYLSPRGNEQFF
>-|TRBV9|TRBJ2-3|TRBD2
TGTGCCAGCAGCGTAGGTGGGACTAGCGGGGGGATTACAGATACGCAGTATTTT
CASSVGGTSGGITDTQYF
>-|TRBV3-1/TRBV3-2|TRBJ1-1|-
TGTGCCAGCAGCCAAGCGCAGACCGAAGCTTTCTTT
CASSQAQTEAFF
>-|TRBV30|TRBJ1-2|-
TGTGCCTGGAGTGTAGCTAGGCAGGGTCACTCGTACACCTTC
CAWSVARQGHSYTF
>once|TRBV10-1|TRBJ2-5|TRBD2
TGCGCCAGCAGTGAGTCGATTGCGGGAGTAGAGACCCAGTACTTC
CASSESIAGVETQYF
>-|TRBV6-5|TRBJ2-1|-
TGTGCCAGCAGTTCCTCGGTCAATGAGCAGTTCTTC
CASSSSVNEQFF
>-|TRBV18|TRBJ1-2|-
TGTGCCAGCTCACCAGAGGGGGACGTAAACTATGGCTACACCTTC
CASSPEGDVNYGYTF
>-|TRBV6-1|TRBJ1-5|-
TGTGCCAGCAGTGAAGGTCAGCCCCAGCATTTT
CASSEGQPQHF
>-|TRBV19|TRBJ2-1|TRBD2
TGTGCCAGTAGCGCCGGGGGGTTTGAGCAGTTCTTC
CASSAGGFEQFF
>-|TRBV6-6|TRBJ2-5|-
TGTGCCAGCAGTTACGACAGTCACGAAGAGACCCAGTACTTC
CASSYDSHEETQYF
>few|TRBV7-8|TRBJ2-7|-
TGTGCCAGCAGCGGACTACCGACAGGGTTGGACGAGCAGTACTTC
CASSGLPTGLDEQYF
>-|TRBV5-4|TRBJ2-5|TRBD1
TGTGCCAGCAGCCAGGACAGGGGGCTTGAGACCCAGTACTTC
CASSQDRGLETQYF
>-|TRBV12-5|TRBJ2-3|-
TGTGCTAGTGGCCCCAGGGGCCTATTCACAGATACGCAGTATTTT
CASGPRGLFTDTQYF
>-|TRBV6-1|TRBJ2-5|-
TGTGCCAGCAGTGAATGGGGACTCCAAGAGACCCAGTACTTC
CASSEWGLQETQYF
>-|TRBV21-1|TRBJ1-3|-
TGTGCCAGCAGCCTGGCAGGGCACCGGAACACCATATATTTT
CASSLAGHRNTIYF
>-|TRBV5-1|TRBJ2-3|-
TGCGCCAGCAGCTTATCCGGAACAGATACGCAGTATTTT
CASSLSGTDTQYF
>-|TRBV4-2|TRBJ1-1|-
TGTGCCAGCAGCCAAGTAACTGTGGGTGACACTGAAGCTTTCTTT
CASSQVTVGDTEAFF
>-|TRBV2|TRBJ1-2|-
TGTGCCAGCAGTGAAGATCATGACAGACCGTATGGCTACACCTTC
CASSEDHDRPYGYTF
>-|TRBV5-5|TRBJ1-2|-
TGTGCCAGCAGCTTGGGGGGAGACTTCAACTATGGCTACACCTTC
CASSLGGDFNYGYTF
>-|TRBV6-5|TRBJ1-2|-
TGTGCCAGCAGTCCTTCTCAAGGAACCCGAGGGGGCTACACCTTC
CASSPSQGTRGGYTF
>-|TRBV29-1|TRBJ1-2|-
TGCAGCGTTGCCGGGGGCAGTAACTATGGCTACACCTTC
CSVAGGSNYGYTF
>-|TRBV9|TRBJ1-1|-
TGTGCCAGCAGCGAGCGGACAGCAACGAACACTGAAGCTTTCTTT
CASSERTATNTEAFF
>-|TRBV2|TRBJ2-1|-
TGTGCCAGCCGACGGGACGGAGACTCTAATGAGCAGTTCTTC
CASRRDGDSNEQFF
>-|TRBV12-3/TRBV12-4|TRBJ1-2|-
TGTGCCAGCAGCTCTACCCACTATGACTACACCTTC
CASSSTHYDYTF
>-|TRBV19|TRBJ2-2|TRBD2
TGTGCCAGTACTCTTACTCCCCGGGAGGGTCGGGGCACCGGGGAGCTGTTTTTT
CASTLTPREGRGTGELFF
>-|TRBV2|TRBJ1-3|-
TGTGCCAGCAGTGTGACAAGGGAAATAACTGGAAACACCATATATTTT
CASSVTREITGNTIYF
>-|TRBV9|TRBJ2-2|TRBD2
TGTGCCAGCAGCGTTGTAGCGGGGGACACCGGGGAGCTGTTTTTT
CASSVVAGDTGELFF
>few|TRBV27|TRBJ1-4|-
TGTGCCAGCAGTTCCCGGACTGCTGCAACTAATGAAAAACTGTTTTTT
CASSSRTAATNEKLFF
>-|TRBV4-2|TRBJ1-1|-
TGTGCCAGCAGCCAAGGTATGGGGGCTGAAGCTTTCTTT
CASSQGMGAEAFF